This TCR beta chain was sequenced during a study of blood T cells in healthy people across ages. Drawing of peripheral blood yielded 7.5 to 10 milliliters from each donor. Germline loops: CDR1 DFQATT, CDR2 SNEGSKA (reference sequence). The length of the CDR3 is 14 residues. Trimming removed 1 base from V and 9 bases from J, with 17 bases in between. Then a second PCR, running about 6 to 11 cycles, was carried out with a sample-barcoded 5' primer and a J-beta primer mix. One entry per CDR3 protein, called by TCRdb with MiXCR from the 5' RACE reads. In the table there are about 780,000 distinct CDR3 sequences, 35% to 50% of which are singletons.

The TCR originated in a man older than 75 in good health. The chain has TRBV20-1 and TRBJ2-3, with D perhaps matching TRBD1 (7 bases). Sequenced material: blood. As DNA, the CDR3 is TGCAGTGCTAGAGTTGGACAGGCTGGAGGGACGCAGTATTTT. Amino acids: CSARVGQAGGTQYF.